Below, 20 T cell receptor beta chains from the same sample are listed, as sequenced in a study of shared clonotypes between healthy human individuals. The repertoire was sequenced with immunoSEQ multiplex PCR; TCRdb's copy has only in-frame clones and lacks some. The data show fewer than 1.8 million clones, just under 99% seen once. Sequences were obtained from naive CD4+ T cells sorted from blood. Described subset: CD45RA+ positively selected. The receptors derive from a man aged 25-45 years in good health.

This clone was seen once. The CDR3 sequence: CASSLGVRRLAGGPLGEQYF. The CDR3 nucleotides are TGTGCCAGCAGTTTGGGGGTTCGGCGACTAGCGGGAGGGCCTTTGGGGGAGCAGTACTTC. The V call is TRBV28, the J call TRBJ2-7, with TRBD2 matching 14 bases. The J segment lost 7 bases and the V segment lost 3 bases, leaving 20 bases of the junction unmatched. This CDR3 contains 20 residues. The germline V gene has CDR1 MDHEN and CDR2 SYDVKM.

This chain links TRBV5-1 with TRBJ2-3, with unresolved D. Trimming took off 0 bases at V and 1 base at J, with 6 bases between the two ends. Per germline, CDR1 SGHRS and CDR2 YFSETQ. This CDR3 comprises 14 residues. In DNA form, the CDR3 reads TGCGCCAGCAGCTTGGGGGCACGCACAGATACGCAGTATTTT. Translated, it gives CASSLGARTDTQYF. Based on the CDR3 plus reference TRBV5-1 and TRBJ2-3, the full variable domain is KAGVTQTPRYLIKTRGQQVTLSCSPISGHRSVSWYQQTPGQGLQFLFEYFSETQRNKGNFPGRFSGRQFSNSRSEMNVSTLELGDSALYLCASSLGARTDTQYFGPGTRLTVL.

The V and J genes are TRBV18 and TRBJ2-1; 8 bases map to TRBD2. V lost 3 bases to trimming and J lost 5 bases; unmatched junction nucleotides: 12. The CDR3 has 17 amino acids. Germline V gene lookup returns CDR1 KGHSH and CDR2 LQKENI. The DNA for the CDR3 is TGTGCCAGCTCACCCGTGGCGGGAGGAGGAGGGAACAATGAGCAGTTCTTC. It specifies CASSPVAGGGGNNEQFF. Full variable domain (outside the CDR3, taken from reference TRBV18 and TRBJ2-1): NAGVMQNPRHLVRRRGQEARLRCSPMKGHSHVYWYRQLPEEGLKFMVYLQKENIIDESGMPKERFSAEFPKEGPSILRIQQVVRGDSAAYFCASSPVAGGGGNNEQFFGPGTRLTVL.

This CDR3 reads CSGGTGANYGYTF. In DNA, the CDR3 is TGCAGCGGGGGGACAGGGGCTAACTATGGCTACACCTTC. This chain joins TRBV29-1 and TRBJ1-2, with 10 bases aligning to TRBD1. This CDR3 has 13 residues. Germline V gene lookup returns CDR1 SQVTM and CDR2 ANQGSEA. Trimming took 7 bases from V and 0 from J; bases not matched to a gene: 2.

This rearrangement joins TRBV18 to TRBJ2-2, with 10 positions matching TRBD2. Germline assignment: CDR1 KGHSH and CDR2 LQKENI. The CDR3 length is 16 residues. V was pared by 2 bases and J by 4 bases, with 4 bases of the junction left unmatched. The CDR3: CASSPTSGIGTGELFF. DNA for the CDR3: TGTGCCAGCTCACCAACTAGCGGGATCGGCACCGGGGAGCTGTTTTTT.

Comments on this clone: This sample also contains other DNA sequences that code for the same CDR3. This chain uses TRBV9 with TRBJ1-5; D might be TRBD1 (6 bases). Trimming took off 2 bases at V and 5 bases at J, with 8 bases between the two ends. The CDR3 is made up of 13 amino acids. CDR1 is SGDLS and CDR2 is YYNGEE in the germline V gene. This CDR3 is CASSVSGDQPQHF. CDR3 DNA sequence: TGTGCCAGCAGCGTGTCAGGGGATCAGCCCCAGCATTTT.

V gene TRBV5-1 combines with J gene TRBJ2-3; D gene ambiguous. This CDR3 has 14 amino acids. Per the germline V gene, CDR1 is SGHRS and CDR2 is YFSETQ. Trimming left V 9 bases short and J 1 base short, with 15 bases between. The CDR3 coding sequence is TGCGCCACCAGACTTTTGCTGGGCACAGATACGCAGTATTTT. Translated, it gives CATRLLLGTDTQYF.

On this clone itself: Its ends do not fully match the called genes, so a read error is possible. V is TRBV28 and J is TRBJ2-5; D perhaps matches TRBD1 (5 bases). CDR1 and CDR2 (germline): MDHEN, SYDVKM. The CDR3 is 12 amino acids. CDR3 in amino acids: CASGFRAETQYF. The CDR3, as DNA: TGTGCCAGCGGTTTCAGGGCGGAGACCCAGTACTTC.

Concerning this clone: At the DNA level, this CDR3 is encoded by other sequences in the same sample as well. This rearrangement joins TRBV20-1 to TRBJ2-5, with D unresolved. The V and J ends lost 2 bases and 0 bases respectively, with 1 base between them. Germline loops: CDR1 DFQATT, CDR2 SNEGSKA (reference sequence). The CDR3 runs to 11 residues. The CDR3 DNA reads TGCAGTGCTAGACACCAAGAGACCCAGTACTTC. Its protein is CSARHQETQYF.

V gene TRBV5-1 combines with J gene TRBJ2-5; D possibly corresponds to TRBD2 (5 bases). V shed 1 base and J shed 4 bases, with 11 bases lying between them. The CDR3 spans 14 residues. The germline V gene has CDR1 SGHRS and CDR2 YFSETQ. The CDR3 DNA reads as TGCGCCAGCAGCTTGATTGAGGGAACAGAGACCCAGTACTTC. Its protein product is CASSLIEGTETQYF.

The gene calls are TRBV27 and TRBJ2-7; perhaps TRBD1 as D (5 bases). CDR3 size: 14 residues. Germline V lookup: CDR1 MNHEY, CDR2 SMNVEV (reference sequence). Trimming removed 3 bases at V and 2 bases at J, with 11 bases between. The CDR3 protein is CASSFSQATYEQYF. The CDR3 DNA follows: TGTGCCAGCAGTTTTTCACAGGCTACCTACGAGCAGTACTTC.

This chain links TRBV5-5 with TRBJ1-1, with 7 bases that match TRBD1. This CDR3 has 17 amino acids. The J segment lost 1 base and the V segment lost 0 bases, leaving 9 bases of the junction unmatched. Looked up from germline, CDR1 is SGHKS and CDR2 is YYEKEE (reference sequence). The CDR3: CASSLEQQGRGNTEAFF. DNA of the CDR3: TGTGCCAGCAGCTTGGAGCAACAGGGGCGGGGGAACACTGAAGCTTTCTTT.

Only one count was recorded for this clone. In nucleotides, the CDR3 is TGCGCCAGCAGCTTCGGACAGGGGATGGAGGGCTACACCTTC. Residues: CASSFGQGMEGYTF. The chain uses TRBV5-1 and TRBJ1-2, with TRBD1 matching over 9 bases. Germline CDR1 is SGHRS and CDR2 is YFSETQ. The CDR3 consists of 14 residues. V shed 2 bases and J 8 bases; nucleotides not matched to a gene: 7.

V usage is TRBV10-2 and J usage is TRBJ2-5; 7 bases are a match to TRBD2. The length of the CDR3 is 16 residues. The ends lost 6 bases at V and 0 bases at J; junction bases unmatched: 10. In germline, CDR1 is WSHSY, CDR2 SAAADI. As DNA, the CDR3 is TGCGCCAGCAGGGGTACACTAGCGTCCGACCAAGAGACCCAGTACTTC. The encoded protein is CASRGTLASDQETQYF.

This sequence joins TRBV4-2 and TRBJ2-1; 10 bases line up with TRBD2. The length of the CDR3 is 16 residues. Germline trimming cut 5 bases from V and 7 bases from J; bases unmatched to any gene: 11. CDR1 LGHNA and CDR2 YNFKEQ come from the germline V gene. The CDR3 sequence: CASSARQGLAWNEQFF. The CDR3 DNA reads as TGTGCCAGCAGCGCCCGACAGGGACTAGCGTGGAATGAGCAGTTCTTC.

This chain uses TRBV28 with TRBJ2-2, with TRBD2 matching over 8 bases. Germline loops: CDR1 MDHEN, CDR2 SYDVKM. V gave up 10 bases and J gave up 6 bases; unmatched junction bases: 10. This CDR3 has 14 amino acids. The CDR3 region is CAIRPGLVSGELFF. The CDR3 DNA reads TGTGCCATCCGACCGGGACTAGTTTCCGGGGAGCTGTTTTTT.

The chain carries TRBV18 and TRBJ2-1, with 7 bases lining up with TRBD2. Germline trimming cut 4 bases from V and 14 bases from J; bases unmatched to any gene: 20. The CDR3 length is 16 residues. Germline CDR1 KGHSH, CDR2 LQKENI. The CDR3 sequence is CASSLLLAERPNSEFF. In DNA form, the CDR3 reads TGTGCCAGCTCACTGCTCCTAGCGGAGAGGCCCAATTCGGAGTTCTTC.

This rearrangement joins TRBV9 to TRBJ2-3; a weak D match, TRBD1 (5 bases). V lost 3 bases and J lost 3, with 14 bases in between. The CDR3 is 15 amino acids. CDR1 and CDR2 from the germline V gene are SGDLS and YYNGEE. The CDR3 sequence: CASSGGPVSTDTQYF. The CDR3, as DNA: TGTGCCAGCAGCGGGGGCCCGGTGTCTACAGATACGCAGTATTTT. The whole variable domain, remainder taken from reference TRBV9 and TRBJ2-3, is DSGVTQTPKHLITATGQRVTLRCSPRSGDLSVYWYQQSLDQGLQFLIQYYNGEERAKGNILERFSAQQFPDLHSELNLSSLELGDSALYFCASSGGPVSTDTQYFGPGTRLTVL.

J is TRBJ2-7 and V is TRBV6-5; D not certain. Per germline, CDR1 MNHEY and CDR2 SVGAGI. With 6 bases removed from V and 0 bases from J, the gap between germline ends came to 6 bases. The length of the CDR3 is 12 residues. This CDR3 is CASRSGSYEQYF. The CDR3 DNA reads TGTGCCAGCAGGTCAGGCTCCTACGAGCAGTACTTC.

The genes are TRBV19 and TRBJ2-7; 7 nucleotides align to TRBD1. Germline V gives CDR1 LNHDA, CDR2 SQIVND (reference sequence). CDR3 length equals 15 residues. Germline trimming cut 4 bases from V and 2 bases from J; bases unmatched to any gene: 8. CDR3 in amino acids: CASSKPGQTTYEQYF. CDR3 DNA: TGTGCCAGTAGTAAACCGGGACAGACGACCTACGAGCAGTACTTC. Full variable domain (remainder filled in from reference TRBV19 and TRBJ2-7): DGGITQSPKYLFRKEGQNVTLSCEQNLNHDAMYWYRQDPGQGLRLIYYSQIVNDFQKGDIAEGYSVSREKKESFPLTVTSAQKNPTAFYLCASSKPGQTTYEQYFGPGTRLTVT.